Listed below are T cell receptor beta chains from one sample, sequenced in a study of cytomegalovirus exposure and HLA in healthy donors. Generated by immunoSEQ multiplex PCR, the TCRdb table keeps only in-frame clones and is missing some. The sample lists some 200,000 clones, about four fifths seen once, with 2.5% to 3% in the top ten. Sequencing was done on a sample of PBMCs. These receptor sequences come from a woman in her late teens or twenties in good health and CMV-seropositive. Both conserved end residues are part of each CDR3. The order of the fields is V gene, D gene, clone size, J gene, CDR3 DNA, CDR3 protein. A D gene is named only where the DNA matches it firmly. Part of the rows lack a size; the others show once, few, many or a class for expanded clones.

v_call: TRBV7-9
d_call: NA
clone_size: NA
j_call: TRBJ1-1
cdr3_nt: TGTGCCAGCACAGGGGTGGACACTGAAGCTTTCTTT
cdr3_aa: CASTGVDTEAFF

v_call: TRBV2
d_call: NA
clone_size: NA
j_call: TRBJ2-2
cdr3_nt: TGTGCCAGCAGTGTAGAGGGGGATTTATGGACCGGGGAGCTGTTTTTT
cdr3_aa: CASSVEGDLWTGELFF

v_call: TRBV4-1
d_call: NA
clone_size: NA
j_call: TRBJ2-7
cdr3_nt: TGCGCCAGCAGCCAGGGAAAAGACAGTCCTACCTACGAGCAGTACTTC
cdr3_aa: CASSQGKDSPTYEQYF

v_call: TRBV2
d_call: TRBD2
clone_size: NA
j_call: TRBJ2-1
cdr3_nt: TGTGCCAGCAGTGTTACTAGCGGGGTCACGGATGAGCAGTTCTTC
cdr3_aa: CASSVTSGVTDEQFF

v_call: TRBV5-8
d_call: TRBD1
clone_size: NA
j_call: TRBJ2-1
cdr3_nt: TGTGCCAGCAGCTTGTGGGACAGGGGTTATGAGCAGTTCTTC
cdr3_aa: CASSLWDRGYEQFF

v_call: TRBV2
d_call: TRBD2
clone_size: NA
j_call: TRBJ2-7
cdr3_nt: TGTGCCAGCAGTGATTCGGGGCTAGCGGGAACATTCTACGAGCAGTACTTC
cdr3_aa: CASSDSGLAGTFYEQYF

v_call: TRBV7-3
d_call: NA
clone_size: NA
j_call: TRBJ2-7
cdr3_nt: TGTGCCAGCAGCCTCATATCCAGATCCGAGCAGTACTTC
cdr3_aa: CASSLISRSEQYF

v_call: TRBV19
d_call: NA
clone_size: NA
j_call: TRBJ1-2
cdr3_nt: TGTGCCAGTACACACAGGCGGGGTGGCTACACCTTC
cdr3_aa: CASTHRRGGYTF

v_call: TRBV5-1
d_call: NA
clone_size: NA
j_call: TRBJ2-7
cdr3_nt: TGCGCCAGCAGCTCCCCAGTTTCCGAGCAGTACTTC
cdr3_aa: CASSSPVSEQYF

v_call: TRBV9
d_call: TRBD2
clone_size: once
j_call: TRBJ2-3
cdr3_nt: TGTGCCAGCGGCGGGAGGACTACTTCTGATACGCAGTATTTT
cdr3_aa: CASGGRTTSDTQYF

v_call: TRBV6-1
d_call: NA
clone_size: NA
j_call: TRBJ1-2
cdr3_nt: TGTGCCAGCAGACATCTTAACTATGGCTACACCTTC
cdr3_aa: CASRHLNYGYTF

v_call: TRBV27
d_call: TRBD2
clone_size: NA
j_call: TRBJ2-1
cdr3_nt: TGTGCCAGCAGTCTAAGCGGGGGGGGGCTCAATGAGCAGTTCTTC
cdr3_aa: CASSLSGGGLNEQFF

v_call: TRBV9
d_call: TRBD2
clone_size: NA
j_call: TRBJ2-1
cdr3_nt: TGTGCCAGCAGCGTAGGTTCTAGCGGGGGGGCGTCTGAGCAGTTCTTC
cdr3_aa: CASSVGSSGGASEQFF

v_call: TRBV10-3
d_call: TRBD2
clone_size: NA
j_call: TRBJ2-3
cdr3_nt: TGTGCCATCAGTGATACTAGCGGTGCTTCAGATACGCAGTATTTT
cdr3_aa: CAISDTSGASDTQYF

v_call: TRBV16
d_call: TRBD2
clone_size: NA
j_call: TRBJ2-1
cdr3_nt: TGTGCCAGCAGCCCTCGTTCTAGCGGGGGACAAAATGAGCAGTTCTTC
cdr3_aa: CASSPRSSGGQNEQFF

v_call: TRBV6-5
d_call: TRBD1
clone_size: NA
j_call: TRBJ2-7
cdr3_nt: TGTGCCAGCAGTCGACAGGGTTTGGCCTACGAGCAGTACTTC
cdr3_aa: CASSRQGLAYEQYF

v_call: TRBV4-2
d_call: TRBD1
clone_size: once
j_call: TRBJ2-3
cdr3_nt: TGTGCCAGCAGCCAAGAGGGACAGGGGGGCCTCACAGATACGCAGTATTTT
cdr3_aa: CASSQEGQGGLTDTQYF

v_call: TRBV29-1
d_call: NA
clone_size: NA
j_call: TRBJ1-4
cdr3_nt: TGCAGCGTCGGCGGGGCCGGCAATGAAAAACTGTTTTTT
cdr3_aa: CSVGGAGNEKLFF

v_call: TRBV13
d_call: NA
clone_size: NA
j_call: TRBJ1-1
cdr3_nt: TGTGCCAGCAGCTTAGGGACACTCAGCAGTAACACTGAAGCTTTCTTT
cdr3_aa: CASSLGTLSSNTEAFF

v_call: TRBV13
d_call: TRBD1
clone_size: NA
j_call: TRBJ2-2
cdr3_nt: TGTGCCAGCAGCTGGGGACAGGGCGGCACCGGGGAGCTGTTTTTT
cdr3_aa: CASSWGQGGTGELFF

v_call: TRBV4-1
d_call: NA
clone_size: once
j_call: TRBJ1-1
cdr3_nt: TGCGCCAGCAGCGGACGGACGGAGGACACTGAAGCTTTCTTT
cdr3_aa: CASSGRTEDTEAFF

v_call: TRBV5-1
d_call: TRBD1
clone_size: few
j_call: TRBJ2-7
cdr3_nt: TGCGCCAGCAGCCTTCTGCTCTCAGGTACCCCGGGACAGCAAAACTACGAGCAGTACTTC
cdr3_aa: CASSLLLSGTPGQQNYEQYF

v_call: TRBV7-8
d_call: TRBD1
clone_size: NA
j_call: TRBJ2-7
cdr3_nt: TGTGCCAGCAGCAAACACGGACAGGCTACGTCCGTCGAGCAGTACTTC
cdr3_aa: CASSKHGQATSVEQYF

v_call: TRBV7-2
d_call: TRBD2
clone_size: few
j_call: TRBJ2-2
cdr3_nt: TGTGCCAGCAGCCAGATGGACGCGGGGGGGACGAACACCGGGGAGCTGTTTTTT
cdr3_aa: CASSQMDAGGTNTGELFF

v_call: TRBV4-3
d_call: TRBD2
clone_size: NA
j_call: TRBJ2-3
cdr3_nt: TGCGCCAGCAGCCAGGCCACTAGCGATCGCGCAGATACGCAGTATTTT
cdr3_aa: CASSQATSDRADTQYF

v_call: TRBV29-1
d_call: TRBD1
clone_size: NA
j_call: TRBJ1-2
cdr3_nt: TGCAGCGTTGGGGGGACAGGGGACTATGGCTACACCTTC
cdr3_aa: CSVGGTGDYGYTF

v_call: TRBV27
d_call: TRBD1
clone_size: NA
j_call: TRBJ1-1
cdr3_nt: TGTGCCAGCAGTCGGGACAGGGGGGAGGCTTTCTTT
cdr3_aa: CASSRDRGEAFF

v_call: TRBV5-1
d_call: TRBD1
clone_size: NA
j_call: TRBJ1-2
cdr3_nt: TGCGCCAGCAGCTTCGAGGGTACAGGGGGATTTAACTATGGCTACACCTTC
cdr3_aa: CASSFEGTGGFNYGYTF

v_call: TRBV19
d_call: TRBD2
clone_size: NA
j_call: TRBJ2-2
cdr3_nt: TGTGCCAGTAGTCCCCGGGTTTCTAGCGGGGGGGCCACCGGGGAGCTGTTTTTT
cdr3_aa: CASSPRVSSGGATGELFF

v_call: TRBV6-4
d_call: TRBD1
clone_size: NA
j_call: TRBJ2-1
cdr3_nt: TGTGCCAGCAGTGACTCGAAGGACAGGGCGATAGGTGAGCAGTTCTTC
cdr3_aa: CASSDSKDRAIGEQFF

v_call: TRBV14
d_call: NA
clone_size: NA
j_call: TRBJ1-5
cdr3_nt: TGTGCCAGCAGCCAAGATTTTGACAGCAACAATCAGCCCCAGCATTTT
cdr3_aa: CASSQDFDSNNQPQHF

v_call: TRBV15
d_call: TRBD1
clone_size: NA
j_call: TRBJ2-2
cdr3_nt: TGTGCCACCAGCAGATCCAGGGGGCCGATCGGGGAGCTGTTTTTT
cdr3_aa: CATSRSRGPIGELFF

v_call: TRBV6-5
d_call: TRBD1
clone_size: once
j_call: TRBJ2-7
cdr3_nt: TGTGCCAGCAAAGGGGAGGGACAGGGCTTCGAGCAGTACTTC
cdr3_aa: CASKGEGQGFEQYF

v_call: TRBV6-6
d_call: NA
clone_size: NA
j_call: TRBJ1-2
cdr3_nt: TGTGCCAGCAGTTACCCTACAGCTAACTATGGCTACACCTTC
cdr3_aa: CASSYPTANYGYTF

v_call: TRBV5-1
d_call: NA
clone_size: NA
j_call: TRBJ2-7
cdr3_nt: TGCGCCAGCATGACAAACACCTACGAGCAGTACTTC
cdr3_aa: CASMTNTYEQYF

v_call: TRBV28
d_call: NA
clone_size: NA
j_call: TRBJ2-7
cdr3_nt: TGTGCCAGCAGGGGAGGGGGGGCGCGATACGAGCAGTACTTC
cdr3_aa: CASRGGGARYEQYF

v_call: TRBV11-2
d_call: NA
clone_size: NA
j_call: TRBJ1-3
cdr3_nt: TGTGCCAGCAGCTTAGGATTAAGGGGCTCTGGAAACACCATATATTTT
cdr3_aa: CASSLGLRGSGNTIYF

v_call: TRBV7-2
d_call: TRBD2
clone_size: NA
j_call: TRBJ2-3
cdr3_nt: TGTGCCAGCAGCTCCGTCGGGACTAGCAAGACAGATACGCAGTATTTT
cdr3_aa: CASSSVGTSKTDTQYF

v_call: TRBV5-4
d_call: NA
clone_size: NA
j_call: TRBJ2-7
cdr3_nt: TGTGCCACATCTCAACCCGGGACTTTCAACCGGTACGAGCAGTACTTC
cdr3_aa: CATSQPGTFNRYEQYF

v_call: TRBV19
d_call: NA
clone_size: NA
j_call: TRBJ1-2
cdr3_nt: TGTGCCAGTAGTACCCCTGAGGGCTATGGCTACACCTTC
cdr3_aa: CASSTPEGYGYTF

v_call: TRBV5-8
d_call: NA
clone_size: NA
j_call: TRBJ1-1
cdr3_nt: TGTGCCAGCAGCTTGGGGACTAGGGTGGGCACTGAAGCTTTCTTT
cdr3_aa: CASSLGTRVGTEAFF

v_call: TRBV6-5
d_call: NA
clone_size: once
j_call: TRBJ2-2
cdr3_nt: TGTGCCAGCTGGGGAGGGGGGAACACCGGGGAGCTGTTTTTT
cdr3_aa: CASWGGGNTGELFF

v_call: TRBV19
d_call: NA
clone_size: NA
j_call: TRBJ1-2
cdr3_nt: TGTGCCAGTAGTATAGATCTTCGTTATGGCTACACCTTC
cdr3_aa: CASSIDLRYGYTF

v_call: TRBV19
d_call: NA
clone_size: few
j_call: TRBJ1-2
cdr3_nt: TGTGCCAGTATACCGTCTCTCGACAGTAACTATGGCTACACCTTC
cdr3_aa: CASIPSLDSNYGYTF

v_call: TRBV4-3
d_call: TRBD1
clone_size: NA
j_call: TRBJ1-4
cdr3_nt: TGCGCCAGCAGCTCATCGGAGGGACAGTATGAAAAACTGTTTTTT
cdr3_aa: CASSSSEGQYEKLFF

v_call: TRBV10-3
d_call: NA
clone_size: once
j_call: TRBJ1-1
cdr3_nt: TGTGCCACCATGCAGGGTATACAAATGAACACTGAAGCTTTCTTT
cdr3_aa: CATMQGIQMNTEAFF

v_call: TRBV7-9
d_call: TRBD2
clone_size: few
j_call: TRBJ2-1
cdr3_nt: TGTGCCAGCAGCTATCCCAGCGGGGGGGCAGGCAATGAGCAGTTCTTC
cdr3_aa: CASSYPSGGAGNEQFF

v_call: TRBV29-1
d_call: NA
clone_size: NA
j_call: TRBJ1-1
cdr3_nt: TGCAGCGTTGCTACAGTGGGCACTGAAGCTTTCTTT
cdr3_aa: CSVATVGTEAFF